This T cell receptor beta chain was recovered during a study of response to subunit inactivated influenza vaccine. Via MiXCR, TCRdb re-called the RT-PCR reads, giving one row per CDR3 protein. The sample records around 570,000 distinct CDR3 sequences, approximately 11% being singletons. These data were also filed under a second study, of T cells expressing NK-cell markers. From that study: Researchers built TCR beta cDNA using 5'RACE template switching with UMIs. In the group of eight sequenced donors, seven were HCMV-seropositive and one was seronegative. Restricting sorting to alpha-beta TCR T cells was achieved in several experiments by an anti-gamma-delta TCR antibody. In several donors, dominant clonotypes made up about 25-60.1% of CD3+CD56-NKG2C+ cells. What remained unclear was the HCMV specificity of expanded NKG2C+ T cell clones.

Sequenced here: PBMCs from blood, sampled on the day of vaccination. This receptor was taken from a man aged 50 or older who received an inactivated influenza vaccine.

The CDR3 sequence is CASSELDRTEAFF. CDR3 DNA sequence: TGTGCCAGCAGTGAACTGGACAGGACGGAAGCTTTCTTT. The chain carries TRBV28 and TRBJ1-1; 7 bases fit TRBD1. Germline CDR1 MDHEN, CDR2 SYDVKM. The length of the CDR3 is 13 residues. J gave up 8 bases and V 5 bases, and 8 bases lay outside the gene matches. The full variable domain, its missing parts supplied by reference TRBV28 and TRBJ1-1, is DVKVTQSSRYLVKRTGEKVFLECVQDMDHENMFWYRQDPGLGLRLIYFSYDVKMKEKGDIPEGYSVSREKKERFSLILESASTNQTSMYLCASSELDRTEAFFGQGTRLTVV.